This T cell receptor beta chain is from a study of blood T cell repertoires in COVID-19. Study-wide context: Samples of COVID-19 (acute and convalescent) were obtained from the United States, Italy and Spain. Sources were T cells, B-cell-depleted T cells, or PBMCs; the material itself was cDNA or gDNA.

Original processing notes: Estimates of nucleated cell counts were drawn from the amplification of reference gene primers. TCRdb's copy holds only in-frame clones and misses some; the assay was immunoSEQ multiplex PCR. The DNA was the basis for D and trimming; V, J and clone size are from that table. The sample holds 150,000 or so clones, about 87% seen once. V dropped 4 bases and J dropped 1 base, with 6 bases sitting between them. The CDR3 loop spans 13 amino acids. Germline CDR1 reads SGDLS; CDR2 reads YYNGEE. The V gene is TRBV9, the J gene TRBJ1-3; unclear D gene. This TCR came from a man aged 55 to 70 with acute or convalescent COVID-19. The material sequenced was peripheral blood. The DNA of the CDR3 is TGTGCCAGCAGCACCAGATCTGGAAACACCATATATTTT. This gives the protein CASSTRSGNTIYF. The variable domain in full, with the rest retrieved from reference TRBV9 and TRBJ1-3, is DSGVTQTPKHLITATGQRVTLRCSPRSGDLSVYWYQQSLDQGLQFLIQYYNGEERAKGNILERFSAQQFPDLHSELNLSSLELGDSALYFCASSTRSGNTIYFGEGSWLTVV.